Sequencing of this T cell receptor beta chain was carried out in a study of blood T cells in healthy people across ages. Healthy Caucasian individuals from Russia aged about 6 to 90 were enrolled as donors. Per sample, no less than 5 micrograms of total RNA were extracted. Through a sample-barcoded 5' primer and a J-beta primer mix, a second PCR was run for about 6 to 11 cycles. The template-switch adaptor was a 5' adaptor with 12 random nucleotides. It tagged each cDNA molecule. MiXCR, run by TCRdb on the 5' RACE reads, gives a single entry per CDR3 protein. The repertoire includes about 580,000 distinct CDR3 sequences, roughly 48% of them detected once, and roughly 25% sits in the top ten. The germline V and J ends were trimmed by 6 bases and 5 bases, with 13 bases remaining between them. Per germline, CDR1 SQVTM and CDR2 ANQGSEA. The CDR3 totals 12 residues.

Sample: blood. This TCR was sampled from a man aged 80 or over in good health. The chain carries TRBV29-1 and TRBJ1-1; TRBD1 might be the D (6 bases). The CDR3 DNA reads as TGCAGCGTCGAACGGCAGGGGACTGAAGCTTTCTTT. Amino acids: CSVERQGTEAFF.